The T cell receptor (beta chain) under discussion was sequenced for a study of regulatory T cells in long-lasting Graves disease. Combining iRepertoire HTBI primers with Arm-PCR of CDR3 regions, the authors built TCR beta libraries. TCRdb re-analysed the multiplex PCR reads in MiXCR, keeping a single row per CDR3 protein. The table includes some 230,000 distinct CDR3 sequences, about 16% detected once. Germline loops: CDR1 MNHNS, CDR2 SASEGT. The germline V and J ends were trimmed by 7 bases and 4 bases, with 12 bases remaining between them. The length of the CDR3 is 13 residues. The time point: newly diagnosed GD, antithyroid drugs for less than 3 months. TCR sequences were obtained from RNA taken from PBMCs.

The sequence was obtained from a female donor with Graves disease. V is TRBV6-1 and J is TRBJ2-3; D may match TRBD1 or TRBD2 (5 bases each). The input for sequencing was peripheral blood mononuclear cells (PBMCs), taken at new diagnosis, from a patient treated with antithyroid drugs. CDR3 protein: CASNQLGADTQYF. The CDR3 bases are TGTGCCAGCAACCAACTAGGGGCAGATACGCAGTATTTT.